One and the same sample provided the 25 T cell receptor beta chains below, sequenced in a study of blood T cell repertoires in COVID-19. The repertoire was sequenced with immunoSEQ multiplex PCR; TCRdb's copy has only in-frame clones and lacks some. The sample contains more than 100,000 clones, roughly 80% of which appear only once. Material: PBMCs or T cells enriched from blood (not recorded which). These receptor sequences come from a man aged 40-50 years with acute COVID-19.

The CDR3 loop is CASSHRNTGELFF. CDR3 DNA sequence: TGTGCCAGCAGCCACAGGAACACCGGGGAGCTGTTTTTT. This rearrangement joins TRBV14 to TRBJ2-2; D gene ambiguous. The CDR3 loop spans 13 amino acids. The V gene's germline CDR1 is SGHDN and CDR2 FVKESK. V lost 3 bases and J lost 1, with 3 bases in between.

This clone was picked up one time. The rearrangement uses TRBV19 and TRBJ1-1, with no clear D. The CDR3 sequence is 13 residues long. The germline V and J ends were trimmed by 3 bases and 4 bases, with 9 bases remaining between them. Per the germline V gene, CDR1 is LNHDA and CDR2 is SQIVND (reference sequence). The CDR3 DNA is TGTGCCAGTAGTATGCGCGTCGCCACTGAAGCTTTCTTT. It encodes CASSMRVATEAFF.

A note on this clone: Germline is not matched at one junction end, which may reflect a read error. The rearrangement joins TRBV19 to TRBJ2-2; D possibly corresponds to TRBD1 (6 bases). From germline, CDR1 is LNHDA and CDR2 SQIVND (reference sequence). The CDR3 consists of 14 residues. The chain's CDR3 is CASSEGGNIGELFF. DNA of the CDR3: TGTGCCAGTAGCGAAGGGGGAAACATCGGGGAGCTGTTTTTT.

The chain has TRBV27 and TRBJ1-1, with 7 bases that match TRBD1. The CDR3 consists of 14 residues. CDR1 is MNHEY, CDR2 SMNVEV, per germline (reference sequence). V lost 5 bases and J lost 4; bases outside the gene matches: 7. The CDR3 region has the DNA TGTGCCAGCAGTCATAACAGGGGTGGCACTGAAGCTTTCTTT. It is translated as CASSHNRGGTEAFF.

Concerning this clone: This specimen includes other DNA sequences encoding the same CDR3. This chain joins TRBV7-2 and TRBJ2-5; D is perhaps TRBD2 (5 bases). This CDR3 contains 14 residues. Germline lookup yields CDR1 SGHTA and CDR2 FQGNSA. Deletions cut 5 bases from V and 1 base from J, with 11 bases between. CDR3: CASSPRDFQETQYF. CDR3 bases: TGTGCCAGCAGCCCCCGGGATTTCCAAGAGACCCAGTACTTC.

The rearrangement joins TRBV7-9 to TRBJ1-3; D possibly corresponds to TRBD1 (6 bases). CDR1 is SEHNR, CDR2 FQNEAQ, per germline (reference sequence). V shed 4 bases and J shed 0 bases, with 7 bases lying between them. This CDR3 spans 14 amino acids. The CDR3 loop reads CASSSGVSGNTIYF. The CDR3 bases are TGTGCCAGCAGCTCAGGGGTCTCTGGAAACACCATATATTTT.

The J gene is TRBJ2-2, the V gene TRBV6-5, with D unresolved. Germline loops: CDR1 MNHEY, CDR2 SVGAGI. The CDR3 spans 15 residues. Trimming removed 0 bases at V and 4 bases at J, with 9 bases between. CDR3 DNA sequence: TGTGCCAGCAGTTACTCGAGGCCGGGCACCGGGGAGCTGTTTTTT. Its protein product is CASSYSRPGTGELFF.

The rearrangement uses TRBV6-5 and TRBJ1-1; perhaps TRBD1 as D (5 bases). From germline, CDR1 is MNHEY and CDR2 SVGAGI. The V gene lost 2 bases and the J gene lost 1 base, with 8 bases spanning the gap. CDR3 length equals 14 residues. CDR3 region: CASSYLGGNTEAFF. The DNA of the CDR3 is TGTGCCAGCAGTTACCTCGGGGGGAACACTGAAGCTTTCTTT.

The CDR3 loop reads CASSLGGDGNTIYF. CDR3 bases: TGTGCCAGCAGCCTGGGAGGGGATGGAAACACCATATATTTT. The chain employs TRBV28 and TRBJ1-3; D is possibly TRBD1 (5 bases). The CDR3 is 14 residues long. Germline V gene data show CDR1 as MDHEN and CDR2 as SYDVKM. With 6 bases removed from V and 3 bases from J, the gap between germline ends came to 12 bases.

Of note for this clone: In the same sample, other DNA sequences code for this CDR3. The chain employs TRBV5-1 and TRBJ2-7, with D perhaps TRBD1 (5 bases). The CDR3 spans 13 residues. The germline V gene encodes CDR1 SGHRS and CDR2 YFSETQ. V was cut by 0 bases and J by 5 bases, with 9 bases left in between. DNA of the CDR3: TGCGCCAGCAGCTTGGTTGGGGCCCACGAGCAGTACTTC. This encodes CASSLVGAHEQYF.

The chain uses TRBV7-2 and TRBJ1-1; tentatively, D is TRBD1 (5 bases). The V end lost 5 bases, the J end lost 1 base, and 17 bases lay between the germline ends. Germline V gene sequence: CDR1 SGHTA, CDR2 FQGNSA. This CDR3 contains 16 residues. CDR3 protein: CASSASTGTGNTEAFF. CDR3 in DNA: TGTGCCAGCAGCGCCTCCACCGGGACTGGGAACACTGAAGCTTTCTTT. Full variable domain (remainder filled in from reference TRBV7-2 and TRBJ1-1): GAGVSQSPSNKVTEKGKDVELRCDPISGHTALYWYRQSLGQGLEFLIYFQGNSAPDKSGLPSDRFSAERTGGSVSTLTIQRTQQEDSAVYLCASSASTGTGNTEAFFGQGTRLTVV.

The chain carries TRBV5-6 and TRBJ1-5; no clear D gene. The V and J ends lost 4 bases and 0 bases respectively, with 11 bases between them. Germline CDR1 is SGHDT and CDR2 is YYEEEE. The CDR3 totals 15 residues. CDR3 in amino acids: CASSRGGPSNQPQHF. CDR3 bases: TGTGCCAGCAGCCGAGGCGGGCCTAGCAATCAGCCCCAGCATTTT.

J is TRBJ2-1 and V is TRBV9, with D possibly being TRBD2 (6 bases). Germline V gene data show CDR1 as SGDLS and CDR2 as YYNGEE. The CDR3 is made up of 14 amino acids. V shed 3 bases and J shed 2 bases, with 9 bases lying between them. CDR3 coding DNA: TGTGCCAGCAGCGAAGGAGGGCCCTACAATGAGCAGTTCTTC. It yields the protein CASSEGGPYNEQFF.

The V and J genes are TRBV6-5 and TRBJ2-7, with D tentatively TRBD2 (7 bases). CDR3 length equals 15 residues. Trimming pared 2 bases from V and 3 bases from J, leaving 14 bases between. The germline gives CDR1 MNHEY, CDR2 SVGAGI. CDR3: CASSYLGGPVYEQYF. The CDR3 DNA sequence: TGTGCCAGCAGTTACCTCGGGGGGCCGGTCTACGAGCAGTACTTC.

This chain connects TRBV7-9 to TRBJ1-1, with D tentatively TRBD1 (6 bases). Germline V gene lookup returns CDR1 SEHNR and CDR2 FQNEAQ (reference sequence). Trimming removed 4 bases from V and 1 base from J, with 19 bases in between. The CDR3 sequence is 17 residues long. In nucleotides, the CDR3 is TGTGCCAGCAGCTCCCCAGCGGGGGGGCCTTCGAACACTGAAGCTTTCTTT. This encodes CASSSPAGGPSNTEAFF.

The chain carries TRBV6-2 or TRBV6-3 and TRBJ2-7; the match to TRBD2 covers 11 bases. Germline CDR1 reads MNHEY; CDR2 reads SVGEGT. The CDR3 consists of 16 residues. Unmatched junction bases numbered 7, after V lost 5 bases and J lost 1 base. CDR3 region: CASSLFGTSGSYEQYF. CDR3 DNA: TGTGCCAGCAGTCTCTTTGGGACTAGCGGTTCCTACGAGCAGTACTTC.

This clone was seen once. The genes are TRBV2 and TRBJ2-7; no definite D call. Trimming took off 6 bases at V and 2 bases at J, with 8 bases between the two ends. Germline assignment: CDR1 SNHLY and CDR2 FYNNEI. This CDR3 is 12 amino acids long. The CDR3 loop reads CASRTDTYEQYF. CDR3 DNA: TGTGCCAGCAGAACAGACACCTACGAGCAGTACTTC. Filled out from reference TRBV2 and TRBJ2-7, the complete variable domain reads EPEVTQTPSHQVTQMGQEVILRCVPISNHLYFYWYRQILGQKVEFLVSFYNNEISEKSEIFDDQFSVERPDGSNFTLKIRSTKLEDSAMYFCASRTDTYEQYFGPGTRLTVT.

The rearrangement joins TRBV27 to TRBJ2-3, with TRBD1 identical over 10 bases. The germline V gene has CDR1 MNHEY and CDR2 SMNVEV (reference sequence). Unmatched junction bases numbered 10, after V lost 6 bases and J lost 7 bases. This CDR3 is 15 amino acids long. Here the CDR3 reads CASSRQGASKNTQYF. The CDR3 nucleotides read TGTGCCAGCAGCCGACAGGGGGCGAGCAAAAATACGCAGTATTTT.

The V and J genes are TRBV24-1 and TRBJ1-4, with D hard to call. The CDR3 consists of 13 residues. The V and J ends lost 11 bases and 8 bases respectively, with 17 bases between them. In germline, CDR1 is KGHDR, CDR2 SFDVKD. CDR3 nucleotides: TGTGCCATCGAAGGGCGGGGAAGGGAAAAACTGTTTTTT. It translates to CAIEGRGREKLFF.

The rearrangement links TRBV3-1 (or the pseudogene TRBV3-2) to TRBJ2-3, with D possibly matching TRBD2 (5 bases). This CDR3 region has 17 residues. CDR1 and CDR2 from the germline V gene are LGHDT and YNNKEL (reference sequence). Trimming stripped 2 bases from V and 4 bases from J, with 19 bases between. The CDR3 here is CASSQIWRTTKPDTQYF. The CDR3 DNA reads TGTGCCAGCAGCCAAATTTGGAGGACCACGAAGCCAGATACGCAGTATTTT.

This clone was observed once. The CDR3 loop reads CASGPPPSSGSYQPQHF. CDR3 nucleotides: TGTGCCAGCGGTCCCCCACCCTCCTCCGGGAGCTATCAGCCCCAGCATTTT. V and J are TRBV27 and TRBJ1-5; D remains ambiguous. V gave up 8 bases and J gave up 5 bases, with 25 bases separating them. This CDR3 is built from 17 residues. Germline V gene sequence: CDR1 MNHEY, CDR2 SMNVEV (reference sequence).

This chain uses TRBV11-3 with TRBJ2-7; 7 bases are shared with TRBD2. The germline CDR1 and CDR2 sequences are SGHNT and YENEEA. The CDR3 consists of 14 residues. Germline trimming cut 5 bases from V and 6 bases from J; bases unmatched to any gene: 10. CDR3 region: CASSPQRGSGEQYF. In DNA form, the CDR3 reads TGTGCCAGCAGCCCCCAGCGGGGCTCAGGCGAGCAGTACTTC. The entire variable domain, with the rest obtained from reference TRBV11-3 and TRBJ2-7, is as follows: EAGVVQSPRYKIIEKKQPVAFWCNPISGHNTLYWYLQNLGQGPELLIRYENEEAVDDSQLPKDRFSAERLKGVDSTLKIQPAELGDSAVYLCASSPQRGSGEQYFGPGTRLTVT.

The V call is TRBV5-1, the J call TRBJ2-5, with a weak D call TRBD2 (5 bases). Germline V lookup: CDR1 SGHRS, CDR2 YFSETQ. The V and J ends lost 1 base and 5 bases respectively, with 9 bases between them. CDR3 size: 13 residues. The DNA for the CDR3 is TGCGCCAGCAGCTTGCAGTGGAGGGAGACCCAGTACTTC. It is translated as CASSLQWRETQYF.

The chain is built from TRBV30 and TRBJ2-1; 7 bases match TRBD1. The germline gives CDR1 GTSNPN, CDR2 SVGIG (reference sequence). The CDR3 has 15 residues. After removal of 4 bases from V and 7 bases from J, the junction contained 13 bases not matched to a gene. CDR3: CAWTHKGAASNEQFF. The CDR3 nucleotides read TGTGCCTGGACACACAAGGGGGCGGCCTCTAATGAGCAGTTCTTC.

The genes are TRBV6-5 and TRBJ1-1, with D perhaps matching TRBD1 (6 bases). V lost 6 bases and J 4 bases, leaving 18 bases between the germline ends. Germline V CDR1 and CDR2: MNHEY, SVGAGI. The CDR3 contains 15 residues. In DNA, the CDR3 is TGTGCCAGCAGCAACGGGGGGGGGCCGGGCACTGAAGCTTTCTTT. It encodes CASSNGGGPGTEAFF.